This T cell receptor beta chain derives from a study of blood T cell repertoires in COVID-19. Looking at the study overall: Nucleic acid was either cDNA or gDNA, and it came from T cells, B-cell-depleted T cells, or PBMCs.

The CDR3 sequence is 14 residues long. The V gene end was trimmed by 4 bases and the J gene end by 1 base; junction bases not matched to a gene: 2. CDR1 is LGHNA and CDR2 is YNFKEQ in the germline V gene. Original processing notes: Amplification with reference gene primers provided the estimates of nucleated cell counts. The table came from immunoSEQ multiplex PCR; TCRdb's copy has only in-frame clones and leaves some out. The V and J calls and the clone size are those of that table, but D and trimming were determined from the DNA. This table holds 100,000 to 150,000 clones, around 76% found once. This clone was observed a single time.

Specimen: peripheral blood. The sequence derives from a man aged 55 to 69 with acute or convalescent COVID-19. The rearrangement links TRBV4-2 to TRBJ1-2; 8 nucleotides align to TRBD1. The CDR3 loop is CASSRDRGNYGYTF. The CDR3 bases are TGTGCCAGCAGCCGAGACAGGGGTAACTATGGCTACACCTTC.